This T cell receptor (beta chain) was observed in a study of blood T cells in healthy people across ages. Findings and limits, study-wide: CMV status of donors was not determined, possibly confounding expanded clonotype changes. The unsorted PBMCs prevented any conclusive comparison of naive versus antigen-experienced cells.

The CDR3 spans 17 residues. The germline gives CDR1 SGHVS, CDR2 FQNEAQ. Worth noting for this clonotype: Its antigen is currently unknown. A single base separates this from a much larger clone, so it may be a read error.

A second PCR, run for about 6 to 11 cycles, used a sample-barcoded 5' primer plus a J-beta primer mix. Each cDNA molecule received a tag from a template-switch adaptor that had 12 random nucleotides. TCRdb used MiXCR to reprocess the 5' RACE reads, holding one entry per CDR3 protein. The sample comprises approximately 700,000 distinct CDR3 sequences, about 30% of which are singletons, and roughly 14% rests with the top ten. Sequencing was carried out using blood. The chain recombines TRBV7-8 with TRBJ2-3, with 8 bases fitting TRBD1. The TCR comes from a woman of 80 years or more in good health. Here the CDR3 reads CAGSRVDRGRRTDTQYF. CDR3 in DNA: TGTGCCGGCAGCCGCGTTGACAGGGGTCGAAGGACAGATACGCAGTATTTT. The full variable domain, with the rest looked up from reference TRBV7-8 and TRBJ2-3, is GAGVSQSPRYKVAKRGQDVALRCDPISGHVSLFWYQQALGQGPEFLTYFQNEAQLDKSGLPSDRFFAERPEGSVSTLKIQRTQQEDSAVYLCAGSRVDRGRRTDTQYFGPGTRLTVL.